This T cell receptor beta chain stems from a study of cytomegalovirus exposure and HLA in healthy donors. PCR was performed using 60 Vbeta and 13 Jbeta primers. Repertoires were generated with immunoSEQ multiplex PCR, while TCRdb's copy carries only in-frame clones and drops some. The data show about 170,000 clones, about 85% seen once. Sequenced: PBMCs. The receptor comes from a woman aged 50 to 65 in good health and CMV-seropositive.

In DNA form, the CDR3 reads TGCGCCAGCAGCGTAAGGACAGGGGGGAGGTATGGCTACACCTTC. It specifies CASSVRTGGRYGYTF. The chain employs TRBV5-1 and TRBJ1-2; 10 bases are shared with TRBD1. Trimming at V came to 4 bases and at J to 5 bases, leaving 8 bases not matched to a gene. This CDR3 has 15 residues. Germline CDR1 reads SGHRS; CDR2 reads YFSETQ.